This TCR beta chain was recorded in a study of T cell responses to AZD1222 COVID-19 vaccine (dated by TCRdb to the early 2020s). For the wider study: A total of 230 to 250 trial participants underwent TCR sequencing, of whom under 220 had received two doses of AZD1222 and roughly 26 had received two doses of the MenACWY control vaccine. Trial participants were enrolled by age into subgroups of 18-55, 56-69 and 70-plus years, and around 150, 28 and 57 TCR-sequenced participants, respectively, were included in these subgroups. The investigation overall reported the following: Epitopes outside the regions mutated in the B.1.351 and B.1.1.7 variants were reportedly recognized by nearly half of the unique spike-specific TCRs. Conclusions about previously exposed vaccinees are limited because only a handful of AZD1222 recipients were SARS-CoV-2 seropositive at baseline. In the small 56-69-year group, the increase in depth fell short of significance, most likely because of low power. Most participants were white British and females outnumbered males, and the authors suggested that clonal diversity may have been underestimated. After two AZD1222 doses, both the breadth and the depth of spike-specific TCRs were significantly higher than at day 0 and than in MenACWY recipients. Vaccine-associated CD4 TCRs spanned the whole spike protein, with dominant responses in regions 160-218 and 743-854. Because no day 14 peak-response samples were available, the repertoires could be characterized only after the peak T cell response.

The CDR3 regions of human TCRbeta chains were subjected to immunosequencing. From the authors' description of their analysis: Repertoire TCRs were checked for matches against a reference library of SARS-CoV-2-specific TCRs that had been generated using the MIRA antigen-specificity platform. Breadth was defined as the fraction of unique TCRs that were SARS-CoV-2-associated, and depth was defined as the fraction of total T cells that were SARS-CoV-2-associated. Using the MIRA data, every spike-specific TCR was mapped to the spike region that the TCR reacted to and assigned to either a CD4 or a CD8 class. Log10-transformed breadth and depth values were compared by one-way ANOVA with Sidak's multiple comparisons tests. TCRdb holds this immuneACCESS table with in-frame rearrangements only. Some clones are missing; in checked studies, unresolved V genes explain under half, and the rest has no known cause. The DNA was the basis for D and trimming; V, J and clone size are from that table. For this sample there are around 140,000 clones; approximately 91% appear just once. The ten largest clones add up to around 1% of the sample.

Interpreted using the paper, the time point label stands for: about 28 days (+/-7) after the second vaccine dose. AZD1222 recipients given second doses at about 4 weeks or at about 12 weeks were pooled, since spike-specific TCR depth and breadth were not found to differ between the two schedules. The vaccinee samples were drawn from two UK trials, COV001 and COV002, one of which was a single-blind randomized controlled phase 2/3 trial testing AZD1222 (ChAdOx1 nCoV-19) in healthy adults. Trial participant PBMC samples were collected at day 0 and day 28 after the second dose for TCRbeta chain sequencing. As to this clone: Its antigen is not yet known. Base qualities were left out, and no much larger clone turns up one base away.

In the germline V gene, CDR1 corresponds to LGHNA and CDR2 to YNFKEQ. Its CDR3 holds 13 amino acids, cysteine through phenylalanine. Only CDR3 DNA is held: 39 bases, read in frame from base 1. V and J are truncated by 0 bases and 6 bases respectively, leaving an intervening sequence of 5 bases. This specimen was peripheral blood, taken 28 days after the second AZD1222 dose. This clonotype was obtained from an adult who received the AZD1222 COVID-19 vaccine. The V gene is TRBV4-2 and the J gene is TRBJ1-4; there is no confident call for the D gene. This receptor carries the CDR3 CASSQDLYEKLFF. The bases are TGTGCCAGCAGCCAAGATCTGTATGAAAAACTGTTTTTT.